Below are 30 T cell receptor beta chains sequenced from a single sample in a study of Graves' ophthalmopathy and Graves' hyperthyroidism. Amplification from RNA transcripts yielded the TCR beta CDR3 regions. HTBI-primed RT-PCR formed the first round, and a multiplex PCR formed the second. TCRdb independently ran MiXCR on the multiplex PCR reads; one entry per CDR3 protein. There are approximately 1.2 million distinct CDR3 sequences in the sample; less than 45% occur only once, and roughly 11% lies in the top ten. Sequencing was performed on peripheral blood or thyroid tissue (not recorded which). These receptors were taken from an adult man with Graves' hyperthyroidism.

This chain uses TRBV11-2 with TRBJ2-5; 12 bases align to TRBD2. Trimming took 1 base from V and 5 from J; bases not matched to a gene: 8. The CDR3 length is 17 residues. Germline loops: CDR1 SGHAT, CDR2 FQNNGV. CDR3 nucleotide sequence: TGTGCCAGCAGCTTAGGCACGGGACTAGCGGGCCTGGAGACCCAGTACTTC. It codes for CASSLGTGLAGLETQYF.

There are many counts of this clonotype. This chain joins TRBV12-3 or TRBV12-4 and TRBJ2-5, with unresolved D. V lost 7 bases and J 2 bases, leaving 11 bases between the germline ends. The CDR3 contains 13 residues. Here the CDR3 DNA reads TGTGCCAGCACCTTCCAGGATCAAGAGACCCAGTACTTC. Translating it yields CASTFQDQETQYF.

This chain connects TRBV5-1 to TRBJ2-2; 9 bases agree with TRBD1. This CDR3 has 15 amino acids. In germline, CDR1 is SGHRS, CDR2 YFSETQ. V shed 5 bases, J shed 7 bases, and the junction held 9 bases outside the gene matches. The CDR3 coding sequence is TGCGCCAGCAGGGAGCCGGGACAGGGAAGCGGGGAGCTGTTTTTT. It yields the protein CASREPGQGSGELFF.

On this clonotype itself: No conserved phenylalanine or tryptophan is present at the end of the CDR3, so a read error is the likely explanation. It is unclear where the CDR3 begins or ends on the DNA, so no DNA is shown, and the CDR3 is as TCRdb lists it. The CDR3 region is CASRTGTGVNV. The gene calls are TRBV25-1 and TRBJ1-6; TRBD1 reflects the table's D call only, with no check against the DNA. The germline V gene encodes CDR1 MGHDK and CDR2 SYGVNS. The CDR3 length is 11 residues, termini included.

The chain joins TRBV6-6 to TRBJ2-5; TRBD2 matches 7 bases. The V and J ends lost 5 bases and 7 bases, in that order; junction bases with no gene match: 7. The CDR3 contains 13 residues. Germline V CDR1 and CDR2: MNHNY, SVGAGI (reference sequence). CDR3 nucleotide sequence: TGTGCCAGCAGTCCTGCCAGGGAGGGGACCCAGTACTTC. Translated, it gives CASSPAREGTQYF.

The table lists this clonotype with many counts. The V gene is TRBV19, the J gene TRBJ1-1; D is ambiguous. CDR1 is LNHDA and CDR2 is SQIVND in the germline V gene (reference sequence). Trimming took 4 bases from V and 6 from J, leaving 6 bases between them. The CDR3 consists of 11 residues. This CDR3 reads CASSKTSEAFF. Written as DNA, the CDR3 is TGTGCCAGTAGTAAGACTTCTGAAGCTTTCTTT.

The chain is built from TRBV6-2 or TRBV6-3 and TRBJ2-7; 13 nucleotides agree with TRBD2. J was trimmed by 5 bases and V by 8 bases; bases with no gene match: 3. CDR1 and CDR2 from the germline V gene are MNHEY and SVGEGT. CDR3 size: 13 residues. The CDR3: CASLGTSGNEQYF. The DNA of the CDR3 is TGTGCCAGCTTAGGGACTAGCGGGAACGAGCAGTACTTC.

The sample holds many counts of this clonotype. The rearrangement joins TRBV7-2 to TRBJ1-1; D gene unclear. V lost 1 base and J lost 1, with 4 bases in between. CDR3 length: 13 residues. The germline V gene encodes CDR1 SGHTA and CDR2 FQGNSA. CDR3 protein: CASSLDQNTEAFF. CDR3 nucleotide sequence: TGTGCCAGCAGCTTAGATCAGAACACTGAAGCTTTCTTT.

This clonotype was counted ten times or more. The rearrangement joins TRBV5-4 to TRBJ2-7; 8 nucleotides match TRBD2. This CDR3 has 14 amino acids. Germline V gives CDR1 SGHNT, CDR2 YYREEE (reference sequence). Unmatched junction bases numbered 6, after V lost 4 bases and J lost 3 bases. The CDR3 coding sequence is TGTGCCAGCAGCACACTCGGGAGGGACTACGAGCAGTACTTC. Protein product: CASSTLGRDYEQYF.

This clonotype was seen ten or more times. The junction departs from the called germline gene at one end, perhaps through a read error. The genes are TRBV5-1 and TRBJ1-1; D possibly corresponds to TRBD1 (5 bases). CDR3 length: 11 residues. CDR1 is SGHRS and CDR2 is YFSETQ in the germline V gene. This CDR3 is CASRLTVEVFF. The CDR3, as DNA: TGCGCCAGCAGGTTGACAGTCGAAGTTTTCTTT.

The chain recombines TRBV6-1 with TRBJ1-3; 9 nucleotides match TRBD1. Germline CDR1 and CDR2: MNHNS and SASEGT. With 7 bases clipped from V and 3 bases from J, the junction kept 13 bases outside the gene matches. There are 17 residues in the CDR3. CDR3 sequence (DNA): TGTGCCAGCAATCCGGGACAGGGAGTTCTATATGGAAACACCATATATTTT. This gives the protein CASNPGQGVLYGNTIYF.

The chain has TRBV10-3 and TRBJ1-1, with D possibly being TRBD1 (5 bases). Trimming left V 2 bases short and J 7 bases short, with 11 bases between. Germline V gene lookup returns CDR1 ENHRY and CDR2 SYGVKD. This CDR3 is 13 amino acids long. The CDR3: CAISEPRAIEAFF. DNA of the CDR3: TGTGCCATCAGTGAGCCCAGGGCCATTGAAGCTTTCTTT.

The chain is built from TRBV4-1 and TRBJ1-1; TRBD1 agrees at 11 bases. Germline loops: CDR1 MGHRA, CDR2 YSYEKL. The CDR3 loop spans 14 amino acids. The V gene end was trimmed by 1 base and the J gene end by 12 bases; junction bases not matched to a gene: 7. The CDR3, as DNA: TGCGCCAGCAGCCAAGGCCGGGACAGGGGGAGAACTTTCTTT. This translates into CASSQGRDRGRTFF.

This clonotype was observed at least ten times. The CDR3 DNA reads TGCAGTGCTAGAGGCCCCGGTCGAGGCCAGCCCCAGCATTTT. As protein: CSARGPGRGQPQHF. V is TRBV20-1 and J is TRBJ1-5; no definite D call. Per the germline V gene, CDR1 is DFQATT and CDR2 is SNEGSKA (reference sequence). The CDR3 extends over 14 amino acids. The V end was cut by 1 base, the J end by 7 bases, with 14 bases between.

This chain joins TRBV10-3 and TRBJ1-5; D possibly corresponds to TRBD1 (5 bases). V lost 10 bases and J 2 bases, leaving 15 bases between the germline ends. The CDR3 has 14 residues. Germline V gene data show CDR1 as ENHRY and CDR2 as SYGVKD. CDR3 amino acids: CATGDSPRNQPQHF. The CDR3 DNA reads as TGTGCCACGGGCGACAGTCCGCGCAATCAGCCCCAGCATTTT.

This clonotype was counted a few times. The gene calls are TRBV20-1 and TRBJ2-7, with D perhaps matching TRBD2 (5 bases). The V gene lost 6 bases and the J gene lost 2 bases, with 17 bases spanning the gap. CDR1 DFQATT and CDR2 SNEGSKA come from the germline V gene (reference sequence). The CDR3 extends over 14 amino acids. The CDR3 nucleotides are TGCAGTGCCAGGACTCCAGGTTCGGCCTACGAGCAGTACTTC. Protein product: CSARTPGSAYEQYF.

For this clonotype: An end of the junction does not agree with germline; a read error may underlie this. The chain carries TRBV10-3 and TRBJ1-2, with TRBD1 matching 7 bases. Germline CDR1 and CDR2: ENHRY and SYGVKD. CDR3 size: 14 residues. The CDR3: CASSEYGTAYDYTF. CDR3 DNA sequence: TGTGCCAGCAGTGAATACGGGACAGCGTATGACTACACCTTC.

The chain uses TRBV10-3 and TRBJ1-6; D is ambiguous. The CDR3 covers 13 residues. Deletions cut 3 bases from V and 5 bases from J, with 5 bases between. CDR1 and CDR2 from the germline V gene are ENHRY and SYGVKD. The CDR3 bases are TGTGCCATCAGTGACAGGCATAATTCACCCCTCCACTTT. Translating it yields CAISDRHNSPLHF.

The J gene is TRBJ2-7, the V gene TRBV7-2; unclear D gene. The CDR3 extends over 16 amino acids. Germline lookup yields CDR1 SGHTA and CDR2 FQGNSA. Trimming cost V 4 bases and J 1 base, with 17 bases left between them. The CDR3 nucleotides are TGTGCCAGCAGCTCTACCCGCACCCGAGCTTCCTACGAGCAGTACTTC. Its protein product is CASSSTRTRASYEQYF. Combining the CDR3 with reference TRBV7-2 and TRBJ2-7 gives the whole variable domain GAGVSQSPSNKVTEKGKDVELRCDPISGHTALYWYRQSLGQGLEFLIYFQGNSAPDKSGLPSDRFSAERTGGSVSTLTIQRTQQEDSAVYLCASSSTRTRASYEQYFGPGTRLTVT.

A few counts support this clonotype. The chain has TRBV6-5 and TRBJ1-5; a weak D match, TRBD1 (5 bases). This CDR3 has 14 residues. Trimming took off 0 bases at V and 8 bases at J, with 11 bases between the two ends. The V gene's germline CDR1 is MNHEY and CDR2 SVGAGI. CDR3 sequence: CASSYSWGGEPQHF. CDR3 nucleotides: TGTGCCAGCAGTTACTCCTGGGGAGGGGAGCCCCAGCATTTT.

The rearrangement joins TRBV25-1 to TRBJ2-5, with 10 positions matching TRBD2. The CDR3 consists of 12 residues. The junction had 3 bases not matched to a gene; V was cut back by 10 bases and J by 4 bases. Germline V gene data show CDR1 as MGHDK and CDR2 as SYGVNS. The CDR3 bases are TGTGCCACGCAGCGGGGGGGAGAGACCCAGTACTTC. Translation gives CATQRGGETQYF. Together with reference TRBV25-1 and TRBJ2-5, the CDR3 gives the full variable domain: EADIYQTPRYLVIGTGKKITLECSQTMGHDKMYWYQQDPGMELHLIHYSYGVNSTEKGDLSSESTVSRIRTEHFPLTLESARPSHTSQYLCATQRGGETQYFGPGTRLLVL.

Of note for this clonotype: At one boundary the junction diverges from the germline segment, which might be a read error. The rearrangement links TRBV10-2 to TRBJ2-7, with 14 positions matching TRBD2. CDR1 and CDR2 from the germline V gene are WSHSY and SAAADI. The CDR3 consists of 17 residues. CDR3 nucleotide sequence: TGCGCCAGTAGTGCCGGACTAGCGGGGGGCGCCTACTACGAGCAGTACTTC. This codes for CASSAGLAGGAYYEQYF.

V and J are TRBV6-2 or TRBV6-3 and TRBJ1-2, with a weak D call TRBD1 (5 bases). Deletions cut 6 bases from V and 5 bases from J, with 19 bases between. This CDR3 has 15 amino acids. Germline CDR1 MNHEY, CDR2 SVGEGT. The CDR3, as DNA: TGTGCCAGCAGCGGCGGGACCTCCCGGGGATATGGCTACACCTTC. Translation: CASSGGTSRGYGYTF.

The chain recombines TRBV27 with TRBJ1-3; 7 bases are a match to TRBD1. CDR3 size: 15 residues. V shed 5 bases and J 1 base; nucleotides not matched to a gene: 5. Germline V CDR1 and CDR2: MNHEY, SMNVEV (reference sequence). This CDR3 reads CASSGNRGSGNTIYF. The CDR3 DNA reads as TGTGCCAGCAGTGGCAACAGGGGATCTGGAAACACCATATATTTT.

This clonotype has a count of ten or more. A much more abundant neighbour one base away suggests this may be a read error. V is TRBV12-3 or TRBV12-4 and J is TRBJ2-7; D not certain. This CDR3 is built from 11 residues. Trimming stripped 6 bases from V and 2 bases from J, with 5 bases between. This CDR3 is CASSIAYEQYF. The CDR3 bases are TGTGCCAGCAGCATAGCCTACGAGCAGTACTTC.

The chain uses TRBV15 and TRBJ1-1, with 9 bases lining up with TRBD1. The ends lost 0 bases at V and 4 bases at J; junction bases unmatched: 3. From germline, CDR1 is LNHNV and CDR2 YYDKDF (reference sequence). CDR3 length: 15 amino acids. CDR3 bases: TGTGCCACCAGCAGAGAACAGGGGGCGGGCACTGAAGCTTTCTTT. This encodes CATSREQGAGTEAFF.

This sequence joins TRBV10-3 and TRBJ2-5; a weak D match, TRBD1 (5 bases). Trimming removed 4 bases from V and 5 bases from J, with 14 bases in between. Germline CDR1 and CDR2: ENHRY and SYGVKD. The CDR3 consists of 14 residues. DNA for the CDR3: TGTGCCATCAGTGTGGGTCAGGGCCACGAGACCCAGTACTTC. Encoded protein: CAISVGQGHETQYF.

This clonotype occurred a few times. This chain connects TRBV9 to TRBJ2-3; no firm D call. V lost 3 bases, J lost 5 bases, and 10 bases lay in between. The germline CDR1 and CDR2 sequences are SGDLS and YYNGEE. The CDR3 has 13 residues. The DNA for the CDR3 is TGTGCCAGCAGCGCCCAACAGCGAGATACGCAGTATTTT. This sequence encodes CASSAQQRDTQYF.

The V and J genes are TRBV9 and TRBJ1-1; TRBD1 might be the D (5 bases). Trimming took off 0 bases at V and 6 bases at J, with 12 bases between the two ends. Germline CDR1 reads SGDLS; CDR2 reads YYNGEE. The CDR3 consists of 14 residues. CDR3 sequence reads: CASSVGPGSAEAFF. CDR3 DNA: TGTGCCAGCAGCGTAGGTCCAGGGTCGGCTGAAGCTTTCTTT.

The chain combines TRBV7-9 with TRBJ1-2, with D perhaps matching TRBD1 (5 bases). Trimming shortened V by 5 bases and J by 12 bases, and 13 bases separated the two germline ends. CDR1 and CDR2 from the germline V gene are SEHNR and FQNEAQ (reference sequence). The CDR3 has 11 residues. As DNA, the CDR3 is TGTGCCAGCAGCCTGGGGGGGGGGGACACCTTC. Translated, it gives CASSLGGGDTF.